One sample yielded the 13 T cell receptor beta chains listed below, sequenced in a study of T-cell reconstitution after alpha-beta-depleted transplantation in children. Researchers prepared the TCRbeta library using unique molecular identifiers, the study reports. One entry per CDR3 protein, called by TCRdb with MiXCR from the PCR reads. Of 640,000 or so distinct CDR3 sequences in the sample, approximately 17% are singletons; the top ten hold about 1.1%. The sample in question was PBMCs from the stem cell graft donor, obtained from the stem cell graft. The receptors originated from a human donor who donated a stem cell graft to a child with acute myeloid leukemia.

This clonotype has just a few counts. The rearrangement joins TRBV20-1 to TRBJ2-5; 11 nucleotides match TRBD2. Per germline, CDR1 DFQATT and CDR2 SNEGSKA (reference sequence). The V segment lost 3 bases and the J segment 2 bases; nucleotides outside the gene matches: 5. This CDR3 region has 15 residues. The CDR3, as DNA: TGCAGTGCTAGTTATAGCGGGGGGGGGCAAGAGACCCAGTACTTC. It is translated as CSASYSGGGQETQYF.

This clonotype was recorded a few times. This sequence joins TRBV6-1 and TRBJ2-3, with a tentative D call TRBD2 (6 bases). CDR1 is MNHNS, CDR2 SASEGT, per germline. With 1 base removed from V and 6 bases from J, the gap between germline ends came to 14 bases. The CDR3 spans 15 residues. CDR3 region: CASSEDPVGRDTQYF. CDR3 DNA: TGTGCCAGCAGTGAAGATCCGGTGGGGAGGGATACGCAGTATTTT.

This clonotype was seen many times. This chain uses TRBV6-1 with TRBJ2-7; no definite D call. The V gene lost 7 bases and the J gene lost 1 base, with 11 bases spanning the gap. This CDR3 spans 13 amino acids. CDR1 and CDR2 from the germline V gene are MNHNS and SASEGT. As DNA, the CDR3 is TGTGCCAGCACGGAGACTGGGTCCTACGAGCAGTACTTC. Protein sequence: CASTETGSYEQYF.

This clonotype was observed at least ten times. The V call is TRBV7-9, the J call TRBJ2-6; D gene unclear. V was cut by 8 bases and J by 0 bases, with 5 bases left in between. The CDR3 totals 13 residues. Germline V lookup: CDR1 SEHNR, CDR2 FQNEAQ (reference sequence). The CDR3 region has the DNA TGTGCCAGCGGCAGCTCTGGGGCCAACGTCCTGACTTTC. This translates into CASGSSGANVLTF.

A remark on this clonotype: A much larger clone is a single base away; this may be a read error. This chain joins TRBV6-5 and TRBJ1-3, with 7 bases lining up with TRBD1. This CDR3 has 18 residues. Germline V lookup: CDR1 MNHEY, CDR2 SVGAGI. CDR3 coding DNA: TGTGCCAGCAGTTCAACCCCGAACAGGGGTTTCTCTGGAAACACCATACATTTT. It yields the protein CASSSTPNRGFSGNTIHF.

At least ten counts were recorded for this clonotype. The chain joins TRBV29-1 to TRBJ2-1; no clear D gene. The CDR3 has 11 amino acids. CDR1 SQVTM and CDR2 ANQGSEA come from the germline V gene. The germline V and J ends were trimmed by 4 bases and 7 bases, with 8 bases remaining between them. The CDR3 nucleotides read TGCAGCGTTGCCGGTCTAAATGAGCAGTTCTTC. Translating it yields CSVAGLNEQFF.

This sequence joins TRBV6-1 and TRBJ2-6; TRBD1 matches 7 bases. The CDR3 runs to 17 residues. CDR1 MNHNS and CDR2 SASEGT come from the germline V gene. The ends lost 1 base at V and 1 base at J; junction bases unmatched: 4. The CDR3 here is CASSEVGQPSGANVLTF. DNA of the CDR3: TGTGCCAGCAGTGAAGTGGGACAGCCATCTGGGGCCAACGTCCTGACTTTC.

This clonotype was counted at least ten times. The chain has TRBV12-3 or TRBV12-4 and TRBJ1-1, with 7 bases identical to TRBD1. The CDR3 totals 16 residues. Trimming removed 7 bases from V and 1 base from J; junction bases left unmatched: 12. CDR3: CASTLRGQPTNTEAFF. CDR3 nucleotides: TGTGCCAGCACCTTAAGGGGACAGCCGACGAACACTGAAGCTTTCTTT.

The gene calls are TRBV15 and TRBJ1-1; TRBD1 is a possible D gene (5 bases). The germline CDR1 and CDR2 sequences are LNHNV and YYDKDF (reference sequence). The CDR3 is 15 amino acids. Deletions cut 0 bases from V and 3 bases from J, with 11 bases between. CDR3 region: CATSRDSGGYTEAFF. Here the CDR3 DNA reads TGTGCCACCAGCAGAGATTCCGGGGGTTACACTGAAGCTTTCTTT.

The rearrangement joins TRBV7-2 to TRBJ1-6; no firm D call. The CDR3 is 13 residues long. V lost 7 bases and J lost 7, with 11 bases in between. Germline V lookup: CDR1 SGHTA, CDR2 FQGNSA. CDR3 nucleotide sequence: TGTGCCAGCACCCCCGACGGGAATTCACCCCTCCACTTT. Its protein is CASTPDGNSPLHF.

Ten or more counts support this clonotype. This chain connects TRBV4-2 to TRBJ1-5, with D unresolved. Trimming shortened V by 2 bases and J by 0 bases, and 14 bases separated the two germline ends. The germline CDR1 and CDR2 sequences are LGHNA and YNFKEQ. CDR3 length: 17 amino acids. The CDR3 coding sequence is TGTGCCAGCAGCCAAAGGGATCCAAAAAATAGCAATCAGCCCCAGCATTTT. It encodes CASSQRDPKNSNQPQHF.

The gene calls are TRBV9 and TRBJ2-7, with 9 positions matching TRBD1. CDR3 size: 17 residues. The J segment lost 5 bases and the V segment lost 0 bases, leaving 12 bases of the junction unmatched. The germline V gene encodes CDR1 SGDLS and CDR2 YYNGEE. CDR3 nucleotide sequence: TGTGCCAGCAGCGTAGTCCCTACAACCGGGACAGGGAACGAGCAGTACTTC. Translating gives CASSVVPTTGTGNEQYF.

In this sample, this clonotype turned up many times. The chain employs TRBV12-3 or TRBV12-4 and TRBJ2-7; D could derive from TRBD1 or TRBD2 (6 bases each). Trimming removed 3 bases at V and 0 bases at J, with 9 bases between. This CDR3 contains 14 residues. In nucleotides, the CDR3 is TGTGCCAGCAGTTTGGGGGGCACCTCCTACGAGCAGTACTTC. It specifies CASSLGGTSYEQYF.